The following is a TCR beta chain sequence with its context. Its antigen has not been determined. No quality values exist for individual bases; no much larger clone is one base distant. The trial excluded patients who had a history of autoimmune disease or were on systemic immunosuppression. Peripheral blood for TCR sequencing was collected from all dose cohorts at baseline, on cycle 4 day 1, and on cycle 7 day 1. The samples were taken from a phase I, first-in-human, multicenter, open-label dose-escalation trial of ivuxolimab. Adults with locally advanced or metastatic head and neck squamous cell, hepatocellular, melanoma or renal cell carcinoma were enrolled in the trial. Before TCR sequencing, CD4+ T cells and CD8+ T cells were sorted from peripheral blood as separate populations. To sequence the TCRbeta CDR3 region, genomic DNA was isolated from the sorted cells. The immunoSEQ Assay was used for sequencing of TCRbeta CDR3 regions. TCRdb obtained this table from immuneACCESS and retained in-frame rearrangements with V and J assigned. These tables miss some clones; where compared with another copy, unresolved V genes account for less than half of the shortfall, and the remainder is unexplained. Within this sample are tens of thousands of clones, with 91% of them counted one time only. The ten top clones hold 4.9% of the sample.

Based on the germline V gene, the CDR1 and CDR2 sequences are MRHNA and SNTAGT. Trimming takes 6 bases from V and 5 bases from J, and the germline ends sit 23 bases apart. The CDR3, cysteine through phenylalanine, is 18 amino acids long. Only the CDR3 DNA stays, 54 bases, in frame from base 1. The sample is drawn from a study of OX40 agonist ivuxolimab in advanced cancers. A note on the overall study: The costimulatory receptor OX40 (CD134) was targeted by ivuxolimab, a fully human IgG2 agonistic monoclonal antibody. Intravenous ivuxolimab was administered to patients every 2 weeks at six dose levels: 0.01, 0.1, 0.3, 1.5, 3 and 10 mg/kg. Of the approximately 50 dose-escalation patients, hepatocellular carcinoma was present in approximately 20, melanoma in roughly 15, renal cell carcinoma in 9 and head and neck cancer in 9. In the dose-escalation cohort, 70% to 85% of patients were male, and the mean age was 60 years with a range of about 20 to 79. Prior anti-PD-1, anti-PD-L1 or anti-CTLA-4 therapy was permitted, and checkpoint inhibitors had been received by more than 35% of dose-escalation patients. Partial responses occurred in three dose-escalation patients: two with cutaneous melanoma and one with hepatocellular carcinoma. Peripheral TCRbeta sequencing aimed to test whether ivuxolimab altered TCR sequence diversity and caused clonal T-cell expansion. The monotherapy dose-escalation portion (N ≈ 56 patients) of the phase I ivuxolimab trial is reported in the paper.

What the research found in general, with its limitations: Partial responders in the 0.1-3.0 mg/kg groups had among the lowest normalized peripheral clonal expansion, especially among CD8+ T cells. The antigen specificity of the peripheral T cells that underwent clonal expansion was not determined. At doses from 0.1 to 3.0 mg/kg, clonal expansion was seen in both CD4+ and CD8+ blood T cells between baseline and week 6. After ivuxolimab, expanded clones were on average more numerous among CD8+ T cells than among CD4+ T cells. Low levels of normalized T-cell clonal expansion were also seen in some patients who did not respond.

This clonotype originated in an adult with an advanced solid tumor such as melanoma, head and neck, liver or kidney cancer. Sequencing was performed on CD4+ or CD8+ T cells sorted from blood, taken in a trial of the OX40 agonist ivuxolimab. The chain employs TRBV6-4 and TRBJ2-6; the D gene is perhaps TRBD2, on 6 matching bases. The CDR3 protein: CASRGDGTELRWANVLTF. The DNA sequence is as follows: TGTGCCAGCAGGGGGGATGGGACTGAACTCCGCTGGGCCAACGTCCTGACTTTC.